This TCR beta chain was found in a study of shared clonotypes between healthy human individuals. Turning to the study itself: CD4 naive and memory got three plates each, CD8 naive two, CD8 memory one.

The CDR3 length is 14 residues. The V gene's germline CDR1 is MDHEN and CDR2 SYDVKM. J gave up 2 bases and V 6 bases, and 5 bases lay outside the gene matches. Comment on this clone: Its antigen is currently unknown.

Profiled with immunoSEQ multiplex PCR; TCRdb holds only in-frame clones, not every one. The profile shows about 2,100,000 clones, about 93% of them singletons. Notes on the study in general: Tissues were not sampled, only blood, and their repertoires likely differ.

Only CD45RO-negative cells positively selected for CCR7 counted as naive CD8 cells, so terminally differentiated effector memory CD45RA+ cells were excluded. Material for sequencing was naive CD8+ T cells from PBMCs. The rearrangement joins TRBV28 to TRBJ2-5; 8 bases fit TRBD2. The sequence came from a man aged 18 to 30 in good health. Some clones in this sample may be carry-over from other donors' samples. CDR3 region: CASRQLAAQETQYF. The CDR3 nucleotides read TGTGCCAGCAGACAACTAGCGGCACAAGAGACCCAGTACTTC.